The text below deals with one T cell receptor beta chain. Its cognate antigen has yet to be identified. No qualities accompany the bases; no much larger clone lies one base away. The library was obtained by RT-PCR. TCRdb shows the sequencer as Illumina MiSeq. TCRdb itself trimmed the public reads at Q25 with fastp, ran MiXCR and retained productive beta chains. A single entry per CDR3 protein holds the most common genes and DNA from its merged rows. Recorded for this sample are about 680,000 distinct CDR3 sequences; about 14% of them occurred a single time. The ten biggest clones cover 3% to 4.5% of the sample. These data are taken from a study (dated by TCRdb to about 2016). The germline V gene (reference sequence) supplies CDR1 SEHNR and CDR2 FQNEAQ. The junction shows trimming of 5 bases on V and 4 bases on J, and the gene matches do not reach 12 bases of it. Its CDR3 holds 18 amino acids, cysteine through phenylalanine. Just CDR3 DNA is preserved here, 54 bases in frame from base 1.

Rearrangement joined TRBV7-9 to TRBJ2-3; TRBD2 fits 13 bases in the junction. This receptor was identified in a female donor in good health, serving as a healthy control. The sample taken for sequencing was memory CD4+ T cells from blood. CDR3 protein: CASSPRGTSGTGADTQYF. The DNA is as follows: TGTGCCAGCAGCCCACGGGGGACTAGCGGGACAGGAGCAGATACGCAGTATTTT.